The 15 T cell receptor beta chains in this list originate from one sample, sequenced in a study of cytotoxic CD8 clonotypes in ibrutinib-treated CLL. The assay was immunoSEQ multiplex PCR, and TCRdb's table has in-frame clones only and misses some. The sample lists some 150,000 clones, 70% to 90% occurring once. Sequenced material: PBMCs, taken after 36 months of ibrutinib treatment. The receptors derive from a human donor with chronic lymphocytic leukemia.

J is TRBJ2-2 and V is TRBV18; possible D gene TRBD1, 5 bases. Trimming shortened V by 3 bases and J by 0 bases, and 17 bases separated the two germline ends. The CDR3 is 18 amino acids. The V gene's germline CDR1 is KGHSH and CDR2 LQKENI. The DNA of the CDR3 is TGTGCCAGCTCACCCTTCACACCGGCAGGGACGAACACCGGGGAGCTGTTTTTT. Translated: CASSPFTPAGTNTGELFF.

The V call is TRBV2, the J call TRBJ2-3; D remains ambiguous. The CDR3 loop spans 13 amino acids. Germline assignment: CDR1 SNHLY and CDR2 FYNNEI. V was pared by 7 bases and J by 6 bases, with 14 bases between. The CDR3 region is CASKENPADTQYF. CDR3 in DNA: TGTGCCAGCAAGGAGAACCCGGCCGATACGCAGTATTTT.

This clone was seen a few times. The chain uses TRBV25-1 and TRBJ2-2, with D maybe TRBD1 (6 bases). CDR3 length equals 13 residues. Germline CDR1 reads MGHDK; CDR2 reads SYGVNS. V gave up 5 bases and J gave up 8 bases, with 12 bases separating them. The CDR3 coding sequence is TGTGCCAGCAGTAAAACAGGGATTGGGGAGCTGTTTTTT. Amino acids: CASSKTGIGELFF.

The V gene is TRBV4-1, the J gene TRBJ1-2, with D perhaps TRBD1 (6 bases). The CDR3 sequence is 15 residues long. V lost 0 bases, J lost 3 bases, and 11 bases lay in between. Germline CDR1 MGHRA, CDR2 YSYEKL. The CDR3: CASSQDLDSDYGYTF. DNA for the CDR3: TGCGCCAGCAGCCAAGATTTGGACAGCGACTATGGCTACACCTTC.

The chain employs TRBV6-1 and TRBJ1-2; no clear D. The CDR3 is made up of 14 amino acids. Germline V gives CDR1 MNHNS, CDR2 SASEGT. The V gene lost 7 bases and the J gene lost 4 bases, with 16 bases spanning the gap. CDR3 residues: CASNPTPRGYGYTF. CDR3 nucleotides: TGTGCCAGCAACCCGACACCACGCGGCTATGGCTACACCTTC.

The V and J genes are TRBV4-1 and TRBJ2-7; TRBD1 matches at 11 bases. CDR3 length: 16 amino acids. Trimming at V came to 3 bases and at J to 4 bases, leaving 8 bases not matched to a gene. Germline assignment: CDR1 MGHRA and CDR2 YSYEKL. The CDR3 reads CASSQRIGTGGYEQYF. CDR3 nucleotides: TGCGCCAGCAGCCAGCGGATAGGGACAGGGGGATACGAGCAGTACTTC.

This chain joins TRBV9 and TRBJ2-3; 8 bases match TRBD1. V lost 4 bases to trimming and J lost 6 bases; unmatched junction nucleotides: 10. The CDR3 has 15 amino acids. Germline V lookup: CDR1 SGDLS, CDR2 YYNGEE. The CDR3 protein is CASSSDRGKVDTQYF. As DNA, the CDR3 is TGTGCCAGCAGCAGTGACAGGGGTAAGGTCGATACGCAGTATTTT.

This clone was found a few times. This rearrangement joins TRBV19 to TRBJ2-1; D unresolved. Trimming left V 1 base short and J 8 bases short, with 6 bases between. Germline V CDR1 and CDR2: LNHDA, SQIVND (reference sequence). The CDR3 sequence is 12 residues long. The DNA of the CDR3 is TGTGCCAGTAGTATAGCAGGTTATGAGCAGTTCTTC. Residues: CASSIAGYEQFF. Variable domain in full (rest from reference TRBV19 and TRBJ2-1): DGGITQSPKYLFRKEGQNVTLSCEQNLNHDAMYWYRQDPGQGLRLIYYSQIVNDFQKGDIAEGYSVSREKKESFPLTVTSAQKNPTAFYLCASSIAGYEQFFGPGTRLTVL.

The chain recombines TRBV6-5 with TRBJ1-2, with 9 bases matching TRBD1. The CDR3 runs to 15 residues. The V gene end was trimmed by 2 bases and the J gene end by 8 bases; junction bases not matched to a gene: 9. Germline loops: CDR1 MNHEY, CDR2 SVGAGI. The CDR3 here is CASSYGTGPRWGYTF. Here the CDR3 DNA reads TGTGCCAGCAGTTACGGGACAGGGCCAAGGTGGGGCTACACCTTC.

This chain links TRBV30 with TRBJ2-1; unclear D gene. The germline CDR1 and CDR2 sequences are GTSNPN and SVGIG (reference sequence). V lost 0 bases and J lost 9, with 6 bases in between. The CDR3 totals 11 residues. CDR3 residues: CAWSVLLEQFF. CDR3 bases: TGTGCCTGGAGTGTACTCCTTGAGCAGTTCTTC.

In DNA form, the CDR3 reads TGTGCCAGCTCACCAACAGCTAACTATGGCTACACCTTC. Translating it yields CASSPTANYGYTF. The chain is built from TRBV18 and TRBJ1-2; D is unresolved. CDR1 is KGHSH and CDR2 is LQKENI in the germline V gene. The V gene lost 2 bases and the J gene lost 0 bases, with 4 bases spanning the gap. CDR3 length: 13 amino acids. Full variable domain (outside the CDR3, taken from reference TRBV18 and TRBJ1-2): NAGVMQNPRHLVRRRGQEARLRCSPMKGHSHVYWYRQLPEEGLKFMVYLQKENIIDESGMPKERFSAEFPKEGPSILRIQQVVRGDSAAYFCASSPTANYGYTFGSGTRLTVV.

The chain is built from TRBV25-1 and TRBJ1-4, with D perhaps TRBD1 (5 bases). Trimming stripped 2 bases from V and 7 bases from J, with 11 bases between. The CDR3 is 14 residues long. CDR1 is MGHDK, CDR2 SYGVNS, per germline. CDR3 residues: CASSEAGPFEKLFF. CDR3 in DNA: TGTGCCAGCAGTGAAGCAGGGCCGTTTGAAAAACTGTTTTTT.

The rearrangement links TRBV6-4 to TRBJ1-5; D is possibly TRBD1 (5 bases). Germline V lookup: CDR1 MRHNA, CDR2 SNTAGT. V was cut by 2 bases and J by 6 bases, with 17 bases left in between. The CDR3 is made up of 16 amino acids. The CDR3 DNA reads as TGTGCCAGCAGTGACGAAAAAGATAGCGGGGGTCAGCCCCAGCATTTT. This codes for CASSDEKDSGGQPQHF.

This chain links TRBV7-2 with TRBJ2-3; TRBD2 matches at 13 bases. The CDR3 totals 16 residues. Losses at the gene ends were 5 bases for V and 2 bases for J; bases not matched to a gene: 4. Germline CDR1 and CDR2: SGHTA and FQGNSA. CDR3 bases: TGTGCCAGCAGCACGGGACTAGCGGGAAACACAGATACGCAGTATTTT. Translated: CASSTGLAGNTDTQYF.

This clone was picked up a small number of times. The chain joins TRBV6-5 to TRBJ2-7; TRBD2 matches 8 bases. The ends lost 10 bases at V and 0 bases at J; junction bases unmatched: 2. From germline, CDR1 is MNHEY and CDR2 SVGAGI. The CDR3 is made up of 12 amino acids. The CDR3 DNA sequence: TGTGCCACGCGGGGGGACTCCTACGAGCAGTACTTC. Translating it yields CATRGDSYEQYF.